This entry describes one T cell receptor beta chain. This CDR3 contains 12 residues. V lost 3 bases and J lost 10, with 11 bases in between. Germline loops: CDR1 SGHNT, CDR2 YYREEE (reference sequence). Preparation of the TCRbeta library was carried out with unique molecular identifiers. MiXCR, applied by TCRdb to the PCR reads, yields one record per CDR3 protein. This sample has about 210,000 distinct CDR3 sequences, with around a sixth found just once. These data originate in a study of T-cell reconstitution after alpha-beta-depleted transplantation in children. The sequences come from PBMCs, mostly from graft donor cells, collected 360 days after TCRalphabeta/CD19-depleted stem cell transplant. The chain uses TRBV5-4 and TRBJ2-1; D is unclear. The source of this sequence is a male patient aged 2-10 years who had a stem cell transplant for acute lymphoblastic leukemia, so the T cells may come from the graft donor. The CDR3 region has the DNA TGTGCCAGCAGCTCCGCTATGGGCGAGCAGTTCTTC. Translation gives CASSSAMGEQFF. Supplemented by reference TRBV5-4 and TRBJ2-1, the full variable domain reads ETGVTQSPTHLIKTRGQQVTLRCSSQSGHNTVSWYQQALGQGPQFIFQYYREEENGRGNFPPRFSGLQFPNYSSELNVNALELDDSALYLCASSSAMGEQFFGPGTRLTVL.